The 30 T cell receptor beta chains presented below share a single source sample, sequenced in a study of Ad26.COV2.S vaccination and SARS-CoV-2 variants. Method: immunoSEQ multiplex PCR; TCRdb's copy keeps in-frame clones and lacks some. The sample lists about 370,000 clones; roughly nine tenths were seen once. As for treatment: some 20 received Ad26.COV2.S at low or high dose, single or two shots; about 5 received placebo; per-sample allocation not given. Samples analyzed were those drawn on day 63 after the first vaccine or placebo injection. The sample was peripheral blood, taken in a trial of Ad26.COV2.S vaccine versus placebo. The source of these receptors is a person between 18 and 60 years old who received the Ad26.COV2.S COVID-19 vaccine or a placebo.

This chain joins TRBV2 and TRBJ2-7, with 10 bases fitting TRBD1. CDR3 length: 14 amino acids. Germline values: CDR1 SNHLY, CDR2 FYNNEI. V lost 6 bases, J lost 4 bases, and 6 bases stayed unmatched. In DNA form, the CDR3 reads TGTGCCAGCAGGGACCGGACAGGGGGGTACGAGCAGTACTTC. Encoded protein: CASRDRTGGYEQYF.

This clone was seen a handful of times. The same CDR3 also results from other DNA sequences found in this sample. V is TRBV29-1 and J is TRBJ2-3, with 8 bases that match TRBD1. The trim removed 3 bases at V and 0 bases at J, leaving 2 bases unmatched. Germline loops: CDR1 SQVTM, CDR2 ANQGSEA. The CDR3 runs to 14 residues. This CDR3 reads CSVDGTGSTDTQYF. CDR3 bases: TGCAGCGTTGATGGGACAGGTAGCACAGATACGCAGTATTTT.

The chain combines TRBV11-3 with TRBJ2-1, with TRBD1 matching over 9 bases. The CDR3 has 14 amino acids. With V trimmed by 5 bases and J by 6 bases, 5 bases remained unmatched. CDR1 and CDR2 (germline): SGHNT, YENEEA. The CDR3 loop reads CASSRDRDLNEQFF. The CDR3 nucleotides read TGTGCCAGCAGCCGGGACAGGGATCTCAATGAGCAGTTCTTC.

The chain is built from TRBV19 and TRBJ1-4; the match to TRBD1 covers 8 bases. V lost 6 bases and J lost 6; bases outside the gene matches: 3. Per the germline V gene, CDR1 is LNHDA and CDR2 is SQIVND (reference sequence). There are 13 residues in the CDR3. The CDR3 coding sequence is TGTGCCAGTAGAGACAGGGGCGATGAAAAACTGTTTTTT. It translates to CASRDRGDEKLFF.

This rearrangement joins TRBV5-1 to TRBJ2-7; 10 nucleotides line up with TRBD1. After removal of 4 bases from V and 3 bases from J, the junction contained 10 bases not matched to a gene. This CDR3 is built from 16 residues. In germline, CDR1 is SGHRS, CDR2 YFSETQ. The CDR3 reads CASSHRIGQGGYEQYF. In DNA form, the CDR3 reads TGCGCCAGCAGCCATCGAATTGGACAGGGGGGCTACGAGCAGTACTTC.

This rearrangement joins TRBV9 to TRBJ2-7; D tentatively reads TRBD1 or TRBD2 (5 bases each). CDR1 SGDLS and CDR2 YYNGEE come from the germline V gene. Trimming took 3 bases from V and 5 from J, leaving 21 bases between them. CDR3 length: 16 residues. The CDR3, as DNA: TGTGCCAGCAGCGGACGTCAAACCGGGACGACTAACGAGCAGTACTTC. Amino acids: CASSGRQTGTTNEQYF.

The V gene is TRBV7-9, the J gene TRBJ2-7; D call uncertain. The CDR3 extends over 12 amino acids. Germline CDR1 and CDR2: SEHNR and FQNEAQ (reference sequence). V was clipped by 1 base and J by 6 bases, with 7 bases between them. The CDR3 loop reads CASSLEAGEQYF. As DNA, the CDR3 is TGTGCCAGCAGCTTAGAGGCAGGCGAGCAGTACTTC.

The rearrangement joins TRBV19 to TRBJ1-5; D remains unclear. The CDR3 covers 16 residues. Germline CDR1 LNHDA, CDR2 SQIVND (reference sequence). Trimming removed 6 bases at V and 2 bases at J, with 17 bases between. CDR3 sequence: CASSSQQEFGNQPQHF. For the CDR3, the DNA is TGTGCCAGTAGCAGCCAGCAGGAATTTGGCAATCAGCCCCAGCATTTT.

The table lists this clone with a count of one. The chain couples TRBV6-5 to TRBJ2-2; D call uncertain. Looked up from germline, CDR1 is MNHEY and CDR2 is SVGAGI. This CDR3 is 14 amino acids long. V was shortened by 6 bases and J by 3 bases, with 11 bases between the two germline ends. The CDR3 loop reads CASRTRPYTGELFF. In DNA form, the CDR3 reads TGTGCCAGCAGAACCCGACCATACACCGGGGAGCTGTTTTTT.

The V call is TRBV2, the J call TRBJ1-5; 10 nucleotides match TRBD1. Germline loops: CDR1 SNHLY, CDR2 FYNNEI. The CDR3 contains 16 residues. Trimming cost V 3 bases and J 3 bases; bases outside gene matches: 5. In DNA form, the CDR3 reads TGTGCCAGCAGTGAGGGACAGGGGTTACTCAATCAGCCCCAGCATTTT. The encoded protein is CASSEGQGLLNQPQHF.

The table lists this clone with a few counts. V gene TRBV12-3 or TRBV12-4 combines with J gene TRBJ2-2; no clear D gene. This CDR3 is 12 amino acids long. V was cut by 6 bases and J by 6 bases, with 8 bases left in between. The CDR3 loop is CASSPYAGELFF. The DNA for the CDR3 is TGTGCCAGCAGCCCGTACGCCGGGGAGCTGTTTTTT.

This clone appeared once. CDR3 DNA sequence: TGTGCCAGCAGCCCACCCACCCCCCTAGTGGAAGAGACCCAGTACTTC. Protein: CASSPPTPLVEETQYF. V gene TRBV5-6 combines with J gene TRBJ2-5, with unresolved D. This CDR3 is built from 16 residues. The germline gives CDR1 SGHDT, CDR2 YYEEEE. The V end was cut by 4 bases, the J end by 3 bases, with 19 bases between.

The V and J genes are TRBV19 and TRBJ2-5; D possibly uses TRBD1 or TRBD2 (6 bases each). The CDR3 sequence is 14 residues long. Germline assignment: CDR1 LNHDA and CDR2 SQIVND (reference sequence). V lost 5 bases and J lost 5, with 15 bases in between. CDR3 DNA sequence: TGTGCCAGTAGTCCCGGGGGCTGGGGGGAGACCCAGTACTTC. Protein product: CASSPGGWGETQYF.

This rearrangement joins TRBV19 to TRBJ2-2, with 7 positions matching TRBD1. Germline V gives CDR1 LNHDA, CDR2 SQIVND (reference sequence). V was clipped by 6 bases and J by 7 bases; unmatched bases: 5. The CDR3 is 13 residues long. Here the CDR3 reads CASSKGASGELFF. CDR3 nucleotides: TGTGCCAGTAGCAAGGGGGCGAGCGGGGAGCTGTTTTTT.

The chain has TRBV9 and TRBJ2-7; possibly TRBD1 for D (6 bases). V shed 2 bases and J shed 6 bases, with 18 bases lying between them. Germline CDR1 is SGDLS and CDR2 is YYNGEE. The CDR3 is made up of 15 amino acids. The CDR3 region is CASSVAPGVSREQYF. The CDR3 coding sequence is TGTGCCAGCAGCGTCGCACCAGGGGTGAGTCGCGAGCAGTACTTC.

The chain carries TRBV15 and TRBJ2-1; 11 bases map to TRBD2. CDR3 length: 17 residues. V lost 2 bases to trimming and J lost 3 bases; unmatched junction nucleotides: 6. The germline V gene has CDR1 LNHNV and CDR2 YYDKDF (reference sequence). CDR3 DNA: TGTGCCACCAGCAGACATCTCGGGACTAGCGGCTACAATGAGCAGTTCTTC. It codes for CATSRHLGTSGYNEQFF.

CDR3 loop: CASRRSRDRVSALHF. CDR3 nucleotide sequence: TGTGCCAGCAGAAGAAGCCGGGACAGGGTTTCGGCCCTCCACTTT. The chain joins TRBV27 to TRBJ1-6; the match to TRBD1 covers 9 bases. This CDR3 is built from 15 residues. CDR1 and CDR2 from the germline V gene are MNHEY and SMNVEV (reference sequence). V shed 6 bases, J shed 14 bases, and the junction held 14 bases outside the gene matches.

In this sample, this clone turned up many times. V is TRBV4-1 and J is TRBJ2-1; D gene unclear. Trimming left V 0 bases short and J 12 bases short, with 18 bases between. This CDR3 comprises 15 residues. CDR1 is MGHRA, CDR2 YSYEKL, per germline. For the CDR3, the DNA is TGCGCCAGCAGCCAAGAACAGTCCTCCAGGTTTGGGCAGTTCTTC. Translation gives CASSQEQSSRFGQFF.

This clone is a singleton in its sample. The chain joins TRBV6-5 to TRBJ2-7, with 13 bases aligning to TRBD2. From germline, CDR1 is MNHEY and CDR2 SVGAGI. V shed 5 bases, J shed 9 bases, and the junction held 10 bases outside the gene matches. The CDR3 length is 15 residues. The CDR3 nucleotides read TGTGCCAGCAGTATCAGGACTAGCGGGGGTAACGTGCAGTACTTC. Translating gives CASSIRTSGGNVQYF.

The CDR3, as DNA: TGTGCCATCAGTGAGAAGTCACCGGGGTACGAGCAGTACTTC. Translated, it gives CAISEKSPGYEQYF. The chain links TRBV10-3 to TRBJ2-7; TRBD2 might be the D (5 bases). CDR3 length equals 14 residues. Trimming took off 2 bases at V and 4 bases at J, with 12 bases between the two ends. CDR1 is ENHRY and CDR2 is SYGVKD in the germline V gene.

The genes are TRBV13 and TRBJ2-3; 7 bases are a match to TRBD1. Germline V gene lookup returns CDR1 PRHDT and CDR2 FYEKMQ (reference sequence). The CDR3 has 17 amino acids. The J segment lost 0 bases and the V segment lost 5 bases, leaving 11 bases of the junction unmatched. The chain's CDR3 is CASSQKRQGVSTDTQYF. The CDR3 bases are TGTGCCAGCAGCCAAAAACGACAGGGTGTAAGCACAGATACGCAGTATTTT.

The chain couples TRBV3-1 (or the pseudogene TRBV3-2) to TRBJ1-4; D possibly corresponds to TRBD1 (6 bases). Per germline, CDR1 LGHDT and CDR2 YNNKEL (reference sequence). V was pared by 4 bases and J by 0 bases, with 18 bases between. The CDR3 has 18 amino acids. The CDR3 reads CASSRSTWRGATNEKLFF. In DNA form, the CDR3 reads TGTGCCAGCAGCCGCTCGACCTGGAGGGGGGCAACTAATGAAAAACTGTTTTTT.

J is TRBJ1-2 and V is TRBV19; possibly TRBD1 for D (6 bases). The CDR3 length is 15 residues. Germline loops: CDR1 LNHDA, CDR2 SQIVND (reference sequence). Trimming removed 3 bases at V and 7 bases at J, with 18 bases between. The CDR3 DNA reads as TGTGCCAGTAGTATGACTCCCCATGGGGGGGCTGGCTACACCTTC. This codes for CASSMTPHGGAGYTF.

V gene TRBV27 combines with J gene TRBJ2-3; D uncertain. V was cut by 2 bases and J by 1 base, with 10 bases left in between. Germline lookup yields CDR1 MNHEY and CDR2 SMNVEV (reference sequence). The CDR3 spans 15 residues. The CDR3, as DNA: TGTGCCAGCAGTTTAACCCTCGTCGGCACAGATACGCAGTATTTT. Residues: CASSLTLVGTDTQYF.

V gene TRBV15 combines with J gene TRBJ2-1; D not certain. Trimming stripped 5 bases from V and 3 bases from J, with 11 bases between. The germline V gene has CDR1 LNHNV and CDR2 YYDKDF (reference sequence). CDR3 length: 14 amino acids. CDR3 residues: CATSSRKRYNEQFF. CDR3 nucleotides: TGTGCCACCAGCTCCCGCAAACGCTACAATGAGCAGTTCTTC.

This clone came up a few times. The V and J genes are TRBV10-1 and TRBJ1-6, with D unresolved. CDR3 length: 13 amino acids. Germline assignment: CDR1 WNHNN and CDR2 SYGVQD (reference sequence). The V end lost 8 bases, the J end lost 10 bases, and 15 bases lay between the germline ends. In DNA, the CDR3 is TGCGCCAGCTCTAAGGAACTCGGCTCACCCCTCCACTTT. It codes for CASSKELGSPLHF.

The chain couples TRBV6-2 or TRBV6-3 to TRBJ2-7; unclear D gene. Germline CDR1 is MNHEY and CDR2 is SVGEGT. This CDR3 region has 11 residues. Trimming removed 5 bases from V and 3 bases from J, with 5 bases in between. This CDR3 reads CASSPHYEQYF. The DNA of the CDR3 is TGTGCCAGCAGTCCACACTACGAGCAGTACTTC.

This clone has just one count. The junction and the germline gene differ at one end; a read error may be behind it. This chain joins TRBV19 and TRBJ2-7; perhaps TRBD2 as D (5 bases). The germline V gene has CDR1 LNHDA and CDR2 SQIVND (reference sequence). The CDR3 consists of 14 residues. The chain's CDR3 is CASSIAGLSYKQYF. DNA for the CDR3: TGTGCCAGTAGTATCGCGGGCCTTTCCTACAAGCAGTACTTC. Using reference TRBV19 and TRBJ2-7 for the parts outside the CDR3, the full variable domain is DGGITQSPKYLFRKEGQNVTLSCEQNLNHDAMYWYRQDPGQGLRLIYYSQIVNDFQKGDIAEGYSVSREKKESFPLTVTSAQKNPTAFYLCASSIAGLSYKQYFGPGTRLTVT.

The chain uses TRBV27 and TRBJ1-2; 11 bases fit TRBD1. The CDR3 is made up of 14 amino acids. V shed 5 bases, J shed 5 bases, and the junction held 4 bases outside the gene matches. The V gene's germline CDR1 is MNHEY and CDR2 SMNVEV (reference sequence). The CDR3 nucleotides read TGTGCCAGCAGTAACCGGGACAGGGGGTATGGCTACACCTTC. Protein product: CASSNRDRGYGYTF.

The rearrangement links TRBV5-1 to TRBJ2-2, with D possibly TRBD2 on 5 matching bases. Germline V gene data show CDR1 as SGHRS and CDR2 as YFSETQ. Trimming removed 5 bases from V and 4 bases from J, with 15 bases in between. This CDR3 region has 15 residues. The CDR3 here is CASSLTGVLTGELFF. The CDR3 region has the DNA TGCGCCAGCAGTCTAACCGGGGTCCTCACCGGGGAGCTGTTTTTT.